The 21 T cell receptor beta chains below were found in one sample sequenced in a study of cytomegalovirus exposure and HLA in healthy donors. With 60 Vbeta and 13 Jbeta primers, the PCR was carried out. The table came from immunoSEQ multiplex PCR; TCRdb's copy has only in-frame clones and leaves some out. Of 130,000 to 150,000 clones in the sample, roughly 85% were seen once. The source material was PBMCs. These TCRs come from a woman in her twenties or thirties in good health and CMV-seronegative.

The J gene is TRBJ2-3, the V gene TRBV5-4; TRBD2 matches at 12 bases. CDR3 size: 15 residues. Germline CDR1 and CDR2: SGHNT and YYREEE (reference sequence). Trimming at V came to 5 bases and at J to 6 bases, leaving 7 bases not matched to a gene. The CDR3 coding sequence is TGTGCCAGCAGTAGGCTAGCGGGGGGGCCGGATACGCAGTATTTT. Translated: CASSRLAGGPDTQYF.

The chain employs TRBV18 and TRBJ1-1, with 11 bases lining up with TRBD1. V shed 3 bases, J shed 4 bases, and the junction held 1 base outside the gene matches. Germline values: CDR1 KGHSH, CDR2 LQKENI. The CDR3 spans 14 residues. The CDR3, as DNA: TGTGCCAGCTCACCGGGGACAGGGGGCACTGAAGCTTTCTTT. Its translation is CASSPGTGGTEAFF.

The CDR3 bases are TGTGCCAGCAGCCCCCGGGGGACTGAAGCTTTCTTT. This sequence encodes CASSPRGTEAFF. The chain couples TRBV7-2 to TRBJ1-1, with D possibly being TRBD1 (5 bases). Germline V gives CDR1 SGHTA, CDR2 FQGNSA. The V and J ends lost 5 bases and 5 bases respectively, with 9 bases between them. This CDR3 is built from 12 residues.

The chain links TRBV11-1 to TRBJ1-6; D is unresolved. Per the germline V gene, CDR1 is SGHAT and CDR2 is FQDESV (reference sequence). The ends were cut back, 3 bases at V and 6 bases at J, with 9 bases in the middle. The CDR3 spans 14 residues. The CDR3 sequence: CASSFNRGNSPLHF. CDR3 bases: TGTGCCAGCAGCTTCAACCGGGGTAATTCACCCCTCCACTTT.

This sequence joins TRBV5-6 and TRBJ1-1; weak D call: TRBD1 (6 bases). The CDR3 spans 12 residues. Trimming left V 3 bases short and J 11 bases short, with 14 bases between. Germline V CDR1 and CDR2: SGHDT, YYEEEE. The CDR3 DNA is TGTGCCAGCAGCTCTTCAGGGGCTCGCGCTTTCTTT. This gives the protein CASSSSGARAFF.

This clone has just a few counts. The chain recombines TRBV18 with TRBJ2-7; 7 nucleotides align to TRBD1. CDR3 length: 15 residues. The V gene end was trimmed by 3 bases and the J gene end by 4 bases; junction bases not matched to a gene: 9. Germline V gene data show CDR1 as KGHSH and CDR2 as LQKENI. The CDR3 region is CASSPPGQRPYEQYF. As DNA, the CDR3 is TGTGCCAGCTCACCCCCGGGACAGAGACCTTACGAGCAGTACTTC.

V and J are TRBV4-1 and TRBJ2-7; 8 positions agree with TRBD2. This CDR3 is 19 amino acids long. The germline V gene has CDR1 MGHRA and CDR2 YSYEKL. V dropped 3 bases and J dropped 0; count of bases not matched to a gene: 16. The CDR3 nucleotides read TGCGCCAGCAGCCACCCCCGGGGGGGGAGCGGGGGCCACTCCTACGAGCAGTACTTC. This sequence encodes CASSHPRGGSGGHSYEQYF.

V is TRBV2 and J is TRBJ1-1, with no clear D. Germline V gene sequence: CDR1 SNHLY, CDR2 FYNNEI. The CDR3 sequence is 12 residues long. Trimming removed 8 bases from V and 2 bases from J, with 9 bases in between. DNA for the CDR3: TGTGCCAGCCGTCGGTACAACACTGAAGCTTTCTTT. As protein: CASRRYNTEAFF.

V usage is TRBV4-3 and J usage is TRBJ2-1; 7 bases map to TRBD2. V lost 4 bases to trimming and J lost 10 bases; unmatched junction nucleotides: 19. This CDR3 is 17 amino acids long. CDR1 and CDR2 from the germline V gene are LGHNA and YSLEER. The chain's CDR3 is CASSPGRMAGVGGEQFF. The CDR3, as DNA: TGCGCCAGCAGCCCCGGGCGGATGGCGGGGGTGGGTGGAGAGCAGTTCTTC.

The chain employs TRBV5-1 and TRBJ2-2; TRBD1 agrees at 9 bases. Germline CDR1 is SGHRS and CDR2 is YFSETQ. The CDR3 has 16 residues. V dropped 0 bases and J dropped 5; count of bases not matched to a gene: 5. DNA for the CDR3: TGCGCCAGCAGCTTGGGGGACAGGGCGAGTACCGGGGAGCTGTTTTTT. As protein: CASSLGDRASTGELFF.

The V and J genes are TRBV6-4 and TRBJ2-2; TRBD1 aligns across 9 bases. Trimming at V came to 4 bases and at J to 3 bases, leaving 0 bases not matched to a gene. This CDR3 is built from 14 residues. The germline V gene has CDR1 MRHNA and CDR2 SNTAGT. CDR3 sequence: CASSGDRDTGELFF. CDR3 in DNA: TGTGCCAGCAGTGGGGACAGGGACACCGGGGAGCTGTTTTTT.

V usage is TRBV7-2 and J usage is TRBJ1-5, with 8 bases aligning to TRBD1. With 2 bases clipped from V and 1 base from J, the junction kept 4 bases outside the gene matches. The CDR3 runs 16 residues. Germline V gene data show CDR1 as SGHTA and CDR2 as FQGNSA. Written as DNA, the CDR3 is TGTGCCAGCAGCTTACACGGGGACAGGAGCAATCAGCCCCAGCATTTT. Amino acid sequence: CASSLHGDRSNQPQHF.

The chain joins TRBV15 to TRBJ1-1; possible D gene TRBD1, 5 bases. V was clipped by 1 base and J by 3 bases, with 9 bases between them. Germline CDR1 is LNHNV and CDR2 is YYDKDF (reference sequence). The CDR3 is 14 residues long. CDR3 in amino acids: CATSRGGSYTEAFF. DNA for the CDR3: TGTGCCACCAGCAGAGGGGGCAGCTACACTGAAGCTTTCTTT.

This clone was counted once. The chain is built from TRBV4-3 and TRBJ2-1; 9 positions match TRBD2. CDR1 is LGHNA, CDR2 YSLEER, per germline. V lost 0 bases to trimming and J lost 5 bases; unmatched junction nucleotides: 8. The length of the CDR3 is 17 residues. DNA of the CDR3: TGCGCCAGCAGCCAAGACCCGGAGCGGGGGGAAGACAATGAGCAGTTCTTC. It is translated as CASSQDPERGEDNEQFF.

This rearrangement joins TRBV9 to TRBJ2-3; D perhaps matches TRBD2 (7 bases). The CDR3 extends over 15 amino acids. Germline CDR1 and CDR2: SGDLS and YYNGEE. Trimming pared 0 bases from V and 4 bases from J, leaving 12 bases between. The CDR3 loop reads CASSVGGGAPDTQYF. CDR3 bases: TGTGCCAGCAGCGTAGGCGGGGGCGCCCCAGATACGCAGTATTTT.

The rearrangement links TRBV6-1 to TRBJ2-7; 10 bases align to TRBD1. This CDR3 contains 15 residues. Germline V gene sequence: CDR1 MNHNS, CDR2 SASEGT. Trimming removed 4 bases from V and 5 bases from J; junction bases left unmatched: 8. CDR3 in amino acids: CASSARQGAENEQYF. DNA of the CDR3: TGTGCCAGCAGTGCACGACAGGGGGCCGAAAACGAGCAGTACTTC.

This clone was seen more than once but under ten times. V gene TRBV10-1 combines with J gene TRBJ2-7; D uncertain. This CDR3 has 13 amino acids. Germline CDR1 and CDR2: WNHNN and SYGVQD (reference sequence). V was trimmed by 1 base and J by 1 base, leaving 5 bases between them. CDR3 in DNA: TGCGCCAGCAGTGAGTTACGGTCCTACGAGCAGTACTTC. This codes for CASSELRSYEQYF.

The J gene is TRBJ1-3, the V gene TRBV11-3, with D unresolved. This CDR3 contains 13 residues. Germline CDR1 and CDR2: SGHNT and YENEEA. Trimming removed 3 bases at V and 4 bases at J, with 7 bases between. The CDR3 spells CASSLSEGNTIYF. Here the CDR3 DNA reads TGTGCCAGCAGCTTGTCAGAAGGAAACACCATATATTTT.

This clone occurred a few times. The rearrangement links TRBV11-2 to TRBJ2-1; 9 bases fit TRBD2. The V gene's germline CDR1 is SGHAT and CDR2 FQNNGV. The junction had 7 bases not matched to a gene; V was cut back by 1 base and J by 9 bases. This CDR3 has 15 amino acids. The CDR3 loop reads CASSLVGGGASEQFF. For the CDR3, the DNA is TGTGCCAGCAGCTTAGTAGGCGGGGGGGCCTCTGAGCAGTTCTTC.

This clone was seen at least ten times. The genes are TRBV30 and TRBJ1-6; 9 bases line up with TRBD1. Unmatched junction bases numbered 6, after V lost 3 bases and J lost 6 bases. Germline values: CDR1 GTSNPN, CDR2 SVGIG (reference sequence). The CDR3 consists of 15 residues. CDR3 protein: CAWSGTGLGNSPLHF. DNA of the CDR3: TGTGCCTGGAGCGGGACAGGGTTAGGTAATTCACCCCTCCACTTT.

The chain has TRBV11-1 and TRBJ1-4, with a possible D match to TRBD1 (6 bases). CDR3 length: 15 amino acids. Deletions cut 2 bases from V and 5 bases from J, with 12 bases between. From germline, CDR1 is SGHAT and CDR2 FQDESV (reference sequence). CDR3 nucleotides: TGTGCCAGCAGCTTACGTCAGGGGTGGAATGAAAAACTGTTTTTT. Translating gives CASSLRQGWNEKLFF.